The 12 T cell receptor beta chains below were found in one sample sequenced in a study of beta chain features in type 1 diabetes. Findings and limits, study-wide: Within each of all four CD4+ subsets, Type 1 diabetes patients had TCRB CDR3s that were moderately but significantly shorter.

What was sequenced were expressed TCRB transcripts, since all of the isolated RNA had been reverse transcribed. Sequenced by immunoSEQ multiplex PCR; TCRdb stores in-frame clones only, minus some. The table lists some 660,000 clones, over 12% of them singletons. These receptors' targets are unknown. What was sequenced was naive CD4+ T cells from blood. The receptors were gathered from a man aged 18 to 30 with type 1 diabetes.

This chain uses TRBV15 with TRBJ2-7, with D unclear. Per germline, CDR1 LNHNV and CDR2 YYDKDF (reference sequence). This CDR3 is 15 amino acids long. The V end was cut by 1 base, the J end by 2 bases, with 12 bases between. CDR3 bases: TGTGCCACCAGCAGAGGCCCTGGGATCCCCTACGAGCAGTACTTC. It codes for CATSRGPGIPYEQYF.

In this sample, this clone turned up a few times. V is TRBV7-8 and J is TRBJ2-7; weak D call: TRBD1 (8 bases). The CDR3 has 16 residues. Germline values: CDR1 SGHVS, CDR2 FQNEAQ. V was pared by 3 bases and J by 4 bases, with 19 bases between. The CDR3: CASSFRQGTKGYEQYF. CDR3 DNA: TGTGCCAGCAGCTTTCGACAGGGGACTAAAGGGTACGAGCAGTACTTC. Full variable domain (rest looked up from reference TRBV7-8 and TRBJ2-7): GAGVSQSPRYKVAKRGQDVALRCDPISGHVSLFWYQQALGQGPEFLTYFQNEAQLDKSGLPSDRFFAERPEGSVSTLKIQRTQQEDSAVYLCASSFRQGTKGYEQYFGPGTRLTVT.

The CDR3 DNA sequence: TGTGCCAGCAGCCTCACCGGCCTGCTGACGTATTTT. This gives the protein CASSLTGLLTYF. The genes are TRBV5-6 and TRBJ2-3; D call uncertain. CDR3 size: 12 residues. Germline V gives CDR1 SGHDT, CDR2 YYEEEE. Between the trimmed V and J ends, which lost 4 bases and 14 bases, there was a span of 17 bases.

V usage is TRBV11-2 and J usage is TRBJ1-2; TRBD1 might be the D (5 bases). The CDR3 is 14 residues long. Deletions cut 5 bases from V and 3 bases from J, with 13 bases between. Germline assignment: CDR1 SGHAT and CDR2 FQNNGV. The CDR3 nucleotides are TGTGCCAGCAGCCTGGGGGGGACCCACTATGGCTACACCTTC. It codes for CASSLGGTHYGYTF. Full variable domain (rest looked up from reference TRBV11-2 and TRBJ1-2): EAGVAQSPRYKIIEKRQSVAFWCNPISGHATLYWYQQILGQGPKLLIQFQNNGVVDDSQLPKDRFSAERLKGVDSTLKIQPAKLEDSAVYLCASSLGGTHYGYTFGSGTRLTVV.

The J gene is TRBJ2-1, the V gene TRBV11-2; D is possibly TRBD2 (6 bases). The germline CDR1 and CDR2 sequences are SGHAT and FQNNGV. CDR3 length: 15 amino acids. V lost 6 bases to trimming and J lost 0 bases, with 12 bases between them. The CDR3 loop is CASSWDGSSYNEQFF. CDR3 bases: TGTGCCAGCAGTTGGGACGGGAGCTCCTACAATGAGCAGTTCTTC.

This clone was counted between two and nine times. The J gene is TRBJ2-2, the V gene TRBV9, with D unclear. Germline V lookup: CDR1 SGDLS, CDR2 YYNGEE. Trimming left V 0 bases short and J 1 base short, with 7 bases between. This CDR3 contains 15 residues. The CDR3 region is CASSVDPGNTGELFF. The CDR3, as DNA: TGTGCCAGCAGCGTAGATCCAGGGAACACCGGGGAGCTGTTTTTT.

V gene TRBV7-2 combines with J gene TRBJ2-2; TRBD1 might be the D (5 bases). V was pared by 1 base and J by 6 bases, with 12 bases between. The CDR3 runs 15 residues. The germline gives CDR1 SGHTA, CDR2 FQGNSA. CDR3 DNA: TGTGCCAGCAGCTTAGAGGCAGGGTATTCCGGGGAGCTGTTTTTT. Translation gives CASSLEAGYSGELFF.

This clone was counted between two and nine times. The rearrangement uses TRBV6-5 and TRBJ2-5, with 10 bases aligning to TRBD2. Trimming removed 2 bases from V and 2 bases from J; junction bases left unmatched: 2. The CDR3 spans 15 residues. CDR1 MNHEY and CDR2 SVGAGI come from the germline V gene. Here the CDR3 reads CASSYLLAGQETQYF. CDR3 sequence (DNA): TGTGCCAGCAGTTACCTACTAGCGGGACAAGAGACCCAGTACTTC.

The V gene is TRBV4-1, the J gene TRBJ2-1; TRBD2 matches 10 bases. V lost 4 bases, J lost 2 bases, and 2 bases stayed unmatched. CDR3 length: 15 amino acids. Per the germline V gene, CDR1 is MGHRA and CDR2 is YSYEKL. CDR3 DNA sequence: TGCGCCAGCAGCCCAGCGGGAGGGACCTACAATGAGCAGTTCTTC. This sequence encodes CASSPAGGTYNEQFF.

In this sample, this clone turned up a few times. Within the sample, other DNA sequences also encode this same CDR3. The V gene is TRBV20-1, the J gene TRBJ2-5; D call uncertain. Germline V gives CDR1 DFQATT, CDR2 SNEGSKA (reference sequence). Trimming stripped 6 bases from V and 5 bases from J, with 7 bases between. The CDR3 loop spans 10 amino acids. The CDR3: CSAARETQYF. The CDR3 bases are TGCAGTGCCGCGAGGGAGACCCAGTACTTC.

The chain is built from TRBV5-1 and TRBJ2-3; tentatively, D is TRBD1 (5 bases). Germline V gives CDR1 SGHRS, CDR2 YFSETQ. Trimming cost V 0 bases and J 1 base, with 9 bases left between them. This CDR3 comprises 15 residues. The CDR3 DNA sequence: TGCGCCAGCAGCTTGGTGGGGCCAGGCACAGATACGCAGTATTTT. It is translated as CASSLVGPGTDTQYF.

This clone was seen a handful of times. V is TRBV6-6 and J is TRBJ2-1, with TRBD1 as a possible D gene (6 bases). Looked up from germline, CDR1 is MNHNY and CDR2 is SVGAGI (reference sequence). The CDR3 spans 16 residues. V lost 4 bases and J 8 bases, leaving 21 bases between the germline ends. Here the CDR3 reads CASSSSGQVPRDEQFF. The CDR3 nucleotides read TGTGCCAGCAGTTCCTCGGGACAAGTCCCCCGCGATGAGCAGTTCTTC.